Listed below are T cell receptor beta chains from one sample, sequenced in a study of PD-1 blockade in mismatch repair-deficient tumors. Assay: immunoSEQ multiplex PCR; the TCRdb copy retains only in-frame clones and omits some. The top ten hold roughly 3.4% of the sample, which has some 49,000 clones, approximately 80% seen once. This material consisted of PBMCs, taken before pembrolizumab treatment. The receptors were gathered from an adult with mismatch repair-deficient cancer. The CDR3 runs from the conserved cysteine through the conserved F or W. D genes are given only for firm matches. Some rows mark clone size as missing; the rest say once, few, many or name a class of expanded clone.

V gene,clone size,J gene,D gene,CDR3 protein,CDR3 DNA
TRBV30,-,TRBJ1-1,TRBD1,CAWRTPAQGGAFF,TGTGCCTGGAGAACCCCGGCCCAGGGGGGAGCTTTCTTT
TRBV4-1,-,TRBJ2-3,-,CASSRIGGSDTQYF,TGCGCCAGCAGCCGAATCGGTGGGAGTGATACGCAGTATTTT
TRBV27,-,TRBJ2-7,TRBD2,CASSTPAGGSGEQYF,TGTGCCAGCAGTACACCAGCGGGAGGATCGGGCGAGCAGTACTTC
TRBV9,-,TRBJ2-5,TRBD2,CASSARAGREQETQYF,TGTGCCAGCAGTGCAAGAGCAGGGAGGGAACAAGAGACCCAGTACTTC
TRBV6-5,-,TRBJ2-7,-,CASSAAGAFVLYF,TGTGCCAGCAGCGCGGCGGGTGCCTTTGTACTGTACTTC
TRBV13,-,TRBJ2-1,TRBD2,CASSPPASGIEQFF,TGTGCCAGCAGCCCCCCGGCTAGCGGGATTGAGCAGTTCTTC
TRBV5-5,few,TRBJ1-2,TRBD1,CASSQRTGGNYGYTF,TGTGCCAGCAGCCAAAGGACAGGGGGAAACTATGGCTACACCTTC
TRBV15,once,TRBJ2-5,TRBD2,CATSSGLAGGGETQYF,TGTGCCACCAGCAGCGGACTAGCGGGAGGGGGAGAGACCCAGTACTTC
TRBV7-2,-,TRBJ2-3,TRBD2,CASSLARLAGGVDTQYF,TGTGCCAGCAGCTTAGCGAGACTAGCGGGAGGGGTAGATACGCAGTATTTT
TRBV19,-,TRBJ2-3,-,CASSPVWVSTDTQYF,TGTGCCAGTAGTCCGGTATGGGTTAGCACAGATACGCAGTATTTT
TRBV27,-,TRBJ1-1,-,CASRNVARNTEAFF,TGTGCCAGCAGAAATGTTGCGAGGAACACTGAAGCTTTCTTT
TRBV7-2,-,TRBJ2-7,TRBD2,CASSLSGGGSYEQYF,TGTGCCAGCAGCTTAAGCGGGGGAGGCTCCTACGAGCAGTACTTC
TRBV6-6,-,TRBJ1-1,TRBD1,CASTGQLNTEAFF,TGTGCCAGCACGGGACAGCTGAACACTGAAGCTTTCTTT
TRBV29-1,few,TRBJ1-3,-,CSVVRDSGNTIYF,TGCAGCGTTGTCAGGGACTCTGGAAACACCATATATTTT
TRBV5-4,once,TRBJ2-7,-,CASSRTGGGIPYEQYF,TGTGCCAGCAGCCGCACAGGGGGGGGGATCCCCTACGAGCAGTACTTC
TRBV7-2,-,TRBJ1-2,TRBD1,CASSPTNRGRASSNYGYTF,TGTGCCAGCAGCCCGACAAACAGGGGGCGAGCATCTAGTAACTATGGCTACACCTTC
TRBV7-2,once,TRBJ2-7,TRBD2,CASSLILAGRYEQYF,TGTGCCAGCAGCTTAATCTTAGCGGGAAGGTACGAGCAGTACTTC
TRBV2,-,TRBJ1-1,-,CASSGIEAFF,TGTGCCAGCAGTGGAATTGAAGCTTTCTTT
TRBV6-5,-,TRBJ2-7,TRBD1,CASRDRAYEQYF,TGTGCCAGCAGGGACAGGGCCTACGAGCAGTACTTC
TRBV18,-,TRBJ1-2,-,CASSPERDRPNYGYTF,TGTGCCAGCTCGCCTGAACGCGACAGGCCTAACTATGGCTACACCTTC
TRBV30,-,TRBJ2-7,TRBD2,CAWSAGTSPNHEQYF,TGTGCCTGGAGTGCCGGGACTAGCCCCAATCACGAGCAGTACTTC